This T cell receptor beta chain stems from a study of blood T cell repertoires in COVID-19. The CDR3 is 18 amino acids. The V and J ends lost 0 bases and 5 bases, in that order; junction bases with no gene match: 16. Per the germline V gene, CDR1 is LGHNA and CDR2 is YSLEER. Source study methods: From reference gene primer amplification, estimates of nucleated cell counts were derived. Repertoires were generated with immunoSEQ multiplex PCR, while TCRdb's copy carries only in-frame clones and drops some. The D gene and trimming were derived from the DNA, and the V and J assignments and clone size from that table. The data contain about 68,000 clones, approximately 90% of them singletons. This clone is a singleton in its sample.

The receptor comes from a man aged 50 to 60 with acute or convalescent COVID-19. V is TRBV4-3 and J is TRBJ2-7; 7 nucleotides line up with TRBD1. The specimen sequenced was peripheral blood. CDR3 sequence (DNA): TGCGCCAGCAGCCAAGATCTGGGGCAGGGGGAATCCTTGGACGAGCAGTACTTC. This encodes CASSQDLGQGESLDEQYF.